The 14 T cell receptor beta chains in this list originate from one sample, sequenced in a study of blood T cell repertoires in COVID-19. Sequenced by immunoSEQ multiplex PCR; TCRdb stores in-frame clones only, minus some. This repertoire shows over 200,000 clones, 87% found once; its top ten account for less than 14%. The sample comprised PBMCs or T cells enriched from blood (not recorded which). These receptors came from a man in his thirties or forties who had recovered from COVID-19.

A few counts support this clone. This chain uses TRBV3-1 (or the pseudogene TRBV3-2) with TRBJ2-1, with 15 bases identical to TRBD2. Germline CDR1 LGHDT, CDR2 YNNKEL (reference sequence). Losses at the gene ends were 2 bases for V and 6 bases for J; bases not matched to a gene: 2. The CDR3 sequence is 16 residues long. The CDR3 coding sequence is TGTGCCAGCAGCCAATTGGGACTAGCGGGAGGCAATGAGCAGTTCTTC. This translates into CASSQLGLAGGNEQFF.

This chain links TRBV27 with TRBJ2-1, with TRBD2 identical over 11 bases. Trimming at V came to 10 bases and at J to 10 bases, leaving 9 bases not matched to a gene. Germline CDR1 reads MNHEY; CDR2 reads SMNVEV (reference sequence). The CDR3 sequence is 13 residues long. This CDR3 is CATFRLAGYEQFF. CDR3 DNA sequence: TGTGCCACCTTTCGACTAGCGGGGTACGAGCAGTTCTTC.

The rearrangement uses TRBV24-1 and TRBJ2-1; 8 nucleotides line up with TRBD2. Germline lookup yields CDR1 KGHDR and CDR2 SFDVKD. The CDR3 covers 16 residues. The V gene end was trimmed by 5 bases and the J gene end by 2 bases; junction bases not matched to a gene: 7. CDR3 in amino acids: CATSGVRGGPYNEQFF. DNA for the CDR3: TGTGCCACCAGTGGGGTCCGGGGGGGGCCCTACAATGAGCAGTTCTTC.

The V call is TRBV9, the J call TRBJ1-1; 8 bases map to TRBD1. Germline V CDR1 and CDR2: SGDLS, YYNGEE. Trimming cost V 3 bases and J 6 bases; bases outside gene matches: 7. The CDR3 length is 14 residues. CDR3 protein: CASSALGTGPEAFF. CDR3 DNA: TGTGCCAGCAGCGCCCTAGGGACAGGACCTGAAGCTTTCTTT.

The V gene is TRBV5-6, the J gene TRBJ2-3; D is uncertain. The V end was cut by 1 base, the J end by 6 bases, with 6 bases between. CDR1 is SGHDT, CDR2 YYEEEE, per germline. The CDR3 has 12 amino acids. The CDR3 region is CASSLLSDTQYF. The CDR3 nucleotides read TGTGCCAGCAGCTTGCTCTCCGATACGCAGTATTTT. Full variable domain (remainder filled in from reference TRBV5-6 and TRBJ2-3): DAGVTQSPTHLIKTRGQQVTLRCSPKSGHDTVSWYQQALGQGPQFIFQYYEEEERQRGNFPDRFSGHQFPNYSSELNVNALLLGDSALYLCASSLLSDTQYFGPGTRLTVL.

The CDR3 protein is CASSSAVSTDTQYF. The DNA for the CDR3 is TGCGCCAGCAGCTCAGCGGTTAGCACAGATACGCAGTATTTT. This sequence joins TRBV5-1 and TRBJ2-3, with D tentatively TRBD2 (5 bases). The CDR3 covers 14 residues. With 3 bases removed from V and 0 bases from J, the gap between germline ends came to 8 bases. The germline V gene has CDR1 SGHRS and CDR2 YFSETQ.

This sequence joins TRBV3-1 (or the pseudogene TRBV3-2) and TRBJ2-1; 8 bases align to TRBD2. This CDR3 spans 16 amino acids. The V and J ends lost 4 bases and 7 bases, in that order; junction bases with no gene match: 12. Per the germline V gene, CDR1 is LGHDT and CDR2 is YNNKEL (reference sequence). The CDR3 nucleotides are TGTGCCAGCAGCCTTTTAAGACTAGCGTCGGGGAATGAGCAGTTCTTC. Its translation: CASSLLRLASGNEQFF.

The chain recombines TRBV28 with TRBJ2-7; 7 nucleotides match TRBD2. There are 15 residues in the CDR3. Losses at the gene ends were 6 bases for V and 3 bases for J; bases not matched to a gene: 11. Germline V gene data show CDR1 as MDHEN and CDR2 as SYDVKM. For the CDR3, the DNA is TGTGCCAGCAGCATAGATAGTCCGGGGGGCTACGAGCAGTACTTC. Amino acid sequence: CASSIDSPGGYEQYF.

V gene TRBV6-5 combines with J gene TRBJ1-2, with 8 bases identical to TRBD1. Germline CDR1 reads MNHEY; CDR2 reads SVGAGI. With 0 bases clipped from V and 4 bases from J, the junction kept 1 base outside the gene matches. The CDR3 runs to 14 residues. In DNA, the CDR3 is TGTGCCAGCAGTTACTCGACAGGGGTCTATGGCTACACCTTC. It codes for CASSYSTGVYGYTF.

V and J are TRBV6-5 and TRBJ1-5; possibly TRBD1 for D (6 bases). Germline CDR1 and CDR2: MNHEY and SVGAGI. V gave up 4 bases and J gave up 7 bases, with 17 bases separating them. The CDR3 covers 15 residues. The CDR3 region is CASSSAGVISQPQHF. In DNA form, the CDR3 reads TGTGCCAGCAGTTCCGCAGGGGTTATCAGCCAGCCCCAGCATTTT.

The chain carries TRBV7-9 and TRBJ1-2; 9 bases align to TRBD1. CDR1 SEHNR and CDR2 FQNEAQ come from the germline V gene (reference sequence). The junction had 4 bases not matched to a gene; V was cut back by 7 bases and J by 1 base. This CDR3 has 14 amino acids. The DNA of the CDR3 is TGTGCCAGCATCTCGACAGGGGGTAACTATGGCTACACCTTC. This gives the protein CASISTGGNYGYTF.

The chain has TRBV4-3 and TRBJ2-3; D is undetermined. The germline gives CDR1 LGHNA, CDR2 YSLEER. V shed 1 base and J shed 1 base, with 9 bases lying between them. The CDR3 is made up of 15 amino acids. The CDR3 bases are TGCGCCAGCAGCCAAGTGGCCCACGGCACAGATACGCAGTATTTT. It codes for CASSQVAHGTDTQYF.

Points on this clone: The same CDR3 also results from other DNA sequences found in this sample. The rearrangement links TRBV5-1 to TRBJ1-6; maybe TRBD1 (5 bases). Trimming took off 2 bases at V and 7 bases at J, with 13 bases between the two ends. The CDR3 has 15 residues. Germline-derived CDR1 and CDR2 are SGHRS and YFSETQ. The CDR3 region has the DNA TGCGCCAGCAGCTTTAGTCAGGGTGGCAATTCACCCCTCCACTTT. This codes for CASSFSQGGNSPLHF.

The DNA of the CDR3 is TGTGCCAGCAGCCAAGAGTTATACGGGACAGGATCTCAAGAGACCCAGTACTTC. It is translated as CASSQELYGTGSQETQYF. The genes are TRBV14 and TRBJ2-5; 8 bases fit TRBD1. CDR1 is SGHDN and CDR2 is FVKESK in the germline V gene. Trimming cost V 0 bases and J 2 bases; bases outside gene matches: 11. The CDR3 length is 18 residues.